Presented here are 24 T cell receptor beta chains from one specimen sequenced in a study of control samples from healthy donors and cancer patients. TCRdb's table, derived via immunoSEQ multiplex PCR, lists solely in-frame clones and lacks some. The sample lists about 130,000 clones; about 90% were seen once. The sequencing sample was made of blood. Receptor source: a man aged 18 to 35 in good health.

V is TRBV19 and J is TRBJ1-4; TRBD1 aligns across 7 bases. The CDR3 spans 17 residues. Germline V gene sequence: CDR1 LNHDA, CDR2 SQIVND (reference sequence). The ends lost 4 bases at V and 0 bases at J; junction bases unmatched: 8. The CDR3 sequence is CASSRTNTGATNEKLFF. CDR3 DNA: TGTGCCAGTAGTAGGACAAATACAGGGGCAACTAATGAAAAACTGTTTTTT.

The J gene is TRBJ2-3, the V gene TRBV19; D gene uncertain. The CDR3 loop spans 15 amino acids. Trimming left V 4 bases short and J 1 base short, with 12 bases between. Germline loops: CDR1 LNHDA, CDR2 SQIVND (reference sequence). Written as DNA, the CDR3 is TGTGCCAGTAGTACGAACGAAATGGGCACAGATACGCAGTATTTT. Translating gives CASSTNEMGTDTQYF.

The chain recombines TRBV19 with TRBJ1-1; unclear D gene. V lost 7 bases to trimming and J lost 7 bases, with 10 bases between them. The CDR3 has 11 residues. The germline V gene encodes CDR1 LNHDA and CDR2 SQIVND (reference sequence). CDR3 amino acids: CASKGYYEAFF. CDR3 bases: TGTGCCAGTAAAGGTTACTATGAAGCTTTCTTT.

The rearrangement links TRBV5-1 to TRBJ1-1; D ambiguous. The CDR3 consists of 13 residues. In germline, CDR1 is SGHRS, CDR2 YFSETQ. Between the trimmed V and J ends, which lost 5 bases and 1 base, there was a span of 9 bases. CDR3 residues: CASSENWNTEAFF. DNA for the CDR3: TGCGCCAGCAGTGAGAATTGGAACACTGAAGCTTTCTTT. Variable domain in full (rest from reference TRBV5-1 and TRBJ1-1): KAGVTQTPRYLIKTRGQQVTLSCSPISGHRSVSWYQQTPGQGLQFLFEYFSETQRNKGNFPGRFSGRQFSNSRSEMNVSTLELGDSALYLCASSENWNTEAFFGQGTRLTVV.

The V call is TRBV10-2, the J call TRBJ2-1; D gene ambiguous. The germline CDR1 and CDR2 sequences are WSHSY and SAAADI. The V gene lost 2 bases and the J gene lost 7 bases, with 9 bases spanning the gap. This CDR3 comprises 13 residues. As DNA, the CDR3 is TGCGCCAGCAGTGAGAGATGGGGAAATGAGCAGTTCTTC. This codes for CASSERWGNEQFF.

This CDR3 reads CASSQDIPGAASSGNTIYF. DNA of the CDR3: TGTGCCAGCAGCCAAGATATCCCAGGGGCGGCGAGCTCTGGAAACACCATATATTTT. The chain combines TRBV3-1 (or the pseudogene TRBV3-2) with TRBJ1-3; D perhaps matches TRBD1 (6 bases). Trimming left V 0 bases short and J 0 bases short, with 18 bases between. The CDR3 runs to 19 residues. Germline CDR1 LGHDT, CDR2 YNNKEL (reference sequence).

The rearrangement joins TRBV19 to TRBJ2-3; D is possibly TRBD1 (5 bases). Germline CDR1 LNHDA, CDR2 SQIVND (reference sequence). The CDR3 consists of 14 residues. V lost 3 bases to trimming and J lost 5 bases, with 12 bases between them. Here the CDR3 DNA reads TGTGCCAGTAGTATCTCCAGGGCTGAAGATACGCAGTATTTT. Residues: CASSISRAEDTQYF.

The CDR3: CASSQAGGATGELFF. CDR3 DNA sequence: TGTGCCAGCAGCCAAGCGGGAGGGGCGACCGGGGAGCTGTTTTTT. This chain uses TRBV14 with TRBJ2-2, with TRBD2 matching 8 bases. V lost 1 base, J lost 5 bases, and 3 bases stayed unmatched. CDR3 length: 15 residues. CDR1 SGHDN and CDR2 FVKESK come from the germline V gene.

V is TRBV9 and J is TRBJ1-1, with D perhaps TRBD1 (5 bases). This CDR3 contains 14 residues. The V gene lost 0 bases and the J gene lost 4 bases, with 10 bases spanning the gap. Per the germline V gene, CDR1 is SGDLS and CDR2 is YYNGEE. CDR3 coding DNA: TGTGCCAGCAGCGTAGGAGAGGGGTTCACTGAAGCTTTCTTT. It is translated as CASSVGEGFTEAFF.

This sequence joins TRBV19 and TRBJ2-7; the D call may be TRBD1 or TRBD2 (5 bases each). CDR3 size: 18 residues. Trimming took off 0 bases at V and 2 bases at J, with 20 bases between the two ends. Germline V lookup: CDR1 LNHDA, CDR2 SQIVND (reference sequence). CDR3 loop: CASSIEMPGTGRAYEQYF. CDR3 DNA: TGTGCCAGTAGTATAGAAATGCCGGGAACAGGAAGGGCCTACGAGCAGTACTTC. The full variable domain, in which reference TRBV19 and TRBJ2-7 provide the parts outside the CDR3, is DGGITQSPKYLFRKEGQNVTLSCEQNLNHDAMYWYRQDPGQGLRLIYYSQIVNDFQKGDIAEGYSVSREKKESFPLTVTSAQKNPTAFYLCASSIEMPGTGRAYEQYFGPGTRLTVT.

The chain employs TRBV18 and TRBJ2-3; TRBD1 aligns across 8 bases. The CDR3 is made up of 16 amino acids. V shed 3 bases and J 4 bases; nucleotides not matched to a gene: 9. Looked up from germline, CDR1 is KGHSH and CDR2 is LQKENI. The CDR3 bases are TGTGCCAGCTCACCCCCCGGGACAGGAGCCTCAGATACGCAGTATTTT. Translating it yields CASSPPGTGASDTQYF. Looking up the rest from reference TRBV18 and TRBJ2-3 gives the full variable domain: NAGVMQNPRHLVRRRGQEARLRCSPMKGHSHVYWYRQLPEEGLKFMVYLQKENIIDESGMPKERFSAEFPKEGPSILRIQQVVRGDSAAYFCASSPPGTGASDTQYFGPGTRLTVL.

The CDR3 DNA is TGTGCCAGCAGCCCACAGGGGGCGGTTGGAAACACCATATATTTT. As protein: CASSPQGAVGNTIYF. V and J are TRBV6-5 and TRBJ1-3, with 9 bases fitting TRBD1. CDR1 is MNHEY, CDR2 SVGAGI, per germline. The trim removed 6 bases at V and 3 bases at J, leaving 6 bases unmatched. This CDR3 region has 15 residues.

J is TRBJ2-1 and V is TRBV19; D is uncertain. V was pared by 3 bases and J by 7 bases, with 7 bases between. The CDR3 sequence is 12 residues long. Per the germline V gene, CDR1 is LNHDA and CDR2 is SQIVND (reference sequence). CDR3 protein: CASSMEINEQFF. Written as DNA, the CDR3 is TGTGCCAGTAGTATGGAGATTAATGAGCAGTTCTTC.

The chain couples TRBV27 to TRBJ1-2; 7 bases match TRBD1. Trimming cost V 5 bases and J 1 base; bases outside gene matches: 7. The CDR3 is made up of 15 amino acids. CDR1 and CDR2 (germline): MNHEY, SMNVEV (reference sequence). The CDR3 bases are TGTGCCAGCAGTGCCTACCGGGACAGTAACTATGGCTACACCTTC. Its translation: CASSAYRDSNYGYTF.

The chain combines TRBV5-6 with TRBJ1-2, with D tentatively TRBD1 (6 bases). Germline CDR1 and CDR2: SGHDT and YYEEEE. There are 15 residues in the CDR3. Trimming left V 4 bases short and J 8 bases short, with 21 bases between. CDR3 DNA: TGTGCCAGCAGCGATACCTACGGGGGCGAATTAGGCTACACCTTC. Translating gives CASSDTYGGELGYTF.

The J gene is TRBJ1-1, the V gene TRBV5-4, with 7 bases identical to TRBD1. Germline trimming cut 1 base from V and 0 bases from J; bases unmatched to any gene: 6. Germline V gene sequence: CDR1 SGHNT, CDR2 YYREEE (reference sequence). The CDR3 loop spans 16 amino acids. Here the CDR3 DNA reads TGTGCCAGCAGCTTGAGTAAGGGGGCGCTGAACACTGAAGCTTTCTTT. It is translated as CASSLSKGALNTEAFF.

For the CDR3, the DNA is TGCGCCAGCAGCTTAACAGGGGGTGGCTACACCTTC. It translates to CASSLTGGGYTF. This sequence joins TRBV5-1 and TRBJ1-2; 8 bases match TRBD1. The CDR3 contains 12 residues. CDR1 and CDR2 (germline): SGHRS, YFSETQ. Unmatched junction bases numbered 1, after V lost 2 bases and J lost 7 bases.

The genes are TRBV7-2 and TRBJ1-4; D call uncertain. This CDR3 comprises 15 residues. Trimming left V 2 bases short and J 8 bases short, with 15 bases between. Germline V gives CDR1 SGHTA, CDR2 FQGNSA. CDR3 sequence: CASSLSVRLEEKLFF. The DNA of the CDR3 is TGTGCCAGCAGCTTATCAGTCCGTTTGGAGGAAAAACTGTTTTTT.

This chain uses TRBV5-1 with TRBJ1-1; TRBD1 agrees at 8 bases. The CDR3 has 16 amino acids. V was clipped by 0 bases and J by 7 bases; unmatched bases: 11. Germline CDR1 SGHRS, CDR2 YFSETQ. The CDR3 spells CASSLGTGRGTSEAFF. For the CDR3, the DNA is TGCGCCAGCAGCTTGGGGACAGGGAGGGGAACAAGTGAAGCTTTCTTT.

This chain uses TRBV19 with TRBJ2-2, with 12 nucleotides matching TRBD2. The CDR3 extends over 17 amino acids. CDR1 is LNHDA and CDR2 is SQIVND in the germline V gene (reference sequence). The V and J ends lost 6 bases and 0 bases, in that order; junction bases with no gene match: 5. CDR3 region: CASRLRLAGANTGELFF. CDR3 DNA sequence: TGTGCCAGTAGGCTACGACTAGCGGGGGCGAACACCGGGGAGCTGTTTTTT.

The chain uses TRBV15 and TRBJ2-2; no clear D gene. Germline CDR1 LNHNV, CDR2 YYDKDF (reference sequence). CDR3 size: 14 residues. V lost 5 bases, J lost 3 bases, and 10 bases lay in between. The chain's CDR3 is CATSLTADTGELFF. CDR3 nucleotides: TGTGCCACCAGCCTTACGGCGGACACCGGGGAGCTGTTTTTT.

The gene calls are TRBV18 and TRBJ1-1; TRBD1 aligns across 9 bases. Germline CDR1 KGHSH, CDR2 LQKENI. V lost 2 bases to trimming and J lost 1 base; unmatched junction nucleotides: 11. This CDR3 contains 18 residues. The CDR3 DNA reads TGTGCCAGCTCACCAAGGAGAGGACAGGGGACACAGAACACTGAAGCTTTCTTT. As protein: CASSPRRGQGTQNTEAFF.

This clone came up a few times. The J gene is TRBJ2-2, the V gene TRBV12-3 or TRBV12-4, with 9 bases that match TRBD1. The CDR3 loop spans 13 amino acids. The CDR3 sequence is CVIRTGVPGELFF. CDR3 sequence (DNA): TGTGTAATAAGGACAGGGGTCCCCGGGGAGCTGTTTTTT.

This clone was seen a few times. The J gene is TRBJ1-2, the V gene TRBV28; D remains ambiguous. Deletions cut 1 base from V and 1 base from J, with 7 bases between. Germline V gives CDR1 MDHEN, CDR2 SYDVKM. This CDR3 has 14 amino acids. Here the CDR3 DNA reads TGTGCCAGCAGTTTATTTTCCGTTAACTATGGCTACACCTTC. The encoded protein is CASSLFSVNYGYTF.